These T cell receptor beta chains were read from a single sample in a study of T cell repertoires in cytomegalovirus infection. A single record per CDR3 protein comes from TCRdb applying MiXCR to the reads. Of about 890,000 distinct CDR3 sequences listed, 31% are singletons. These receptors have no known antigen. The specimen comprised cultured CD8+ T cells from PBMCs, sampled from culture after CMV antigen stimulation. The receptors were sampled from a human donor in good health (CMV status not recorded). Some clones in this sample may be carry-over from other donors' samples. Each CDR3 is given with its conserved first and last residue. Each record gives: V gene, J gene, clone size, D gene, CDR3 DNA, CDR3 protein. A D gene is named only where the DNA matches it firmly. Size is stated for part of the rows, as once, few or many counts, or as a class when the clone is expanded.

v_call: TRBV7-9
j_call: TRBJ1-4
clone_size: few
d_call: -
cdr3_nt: TGTGCCAGCAGCTCTAGGACAGCAACTAATGAAAAACTGTTTTTT
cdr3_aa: CASSSRTATNEKLFF

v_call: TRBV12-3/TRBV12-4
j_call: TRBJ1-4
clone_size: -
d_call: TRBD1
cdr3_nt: TGTGCCAGCAGCTACCTAATAGGGGACAGCGGCTATGAAAAACTGTTTTTT
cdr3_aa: CASSYLIGDSGYEKLFF

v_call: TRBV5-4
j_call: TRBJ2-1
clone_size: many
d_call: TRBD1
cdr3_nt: TGTGCCAGCAGCTCGGGACAGCCCTCCTACAATGAGCAGTTCTTC
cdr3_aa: CASSSGQPSYNEQFF

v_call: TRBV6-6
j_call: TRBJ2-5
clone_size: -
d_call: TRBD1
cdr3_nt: TGTGCCAGCAGTCGCTACACAGGGGAAGAGACCCAGTACTTC
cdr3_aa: CASSRYTGEETQYF

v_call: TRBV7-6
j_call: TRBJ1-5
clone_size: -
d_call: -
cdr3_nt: TGTGCCAGCAGCCCCGTAGCAGTCAATCAGCCCCAGCATTTT
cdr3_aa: CASSPVAVNQPQHF

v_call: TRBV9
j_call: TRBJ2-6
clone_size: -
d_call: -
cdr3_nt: TGTGCCAGCAGCGTCTCACAGGGATACGGGGCCAACGTCCTGACTTTC
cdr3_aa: CASSVSQGYGANVLTF

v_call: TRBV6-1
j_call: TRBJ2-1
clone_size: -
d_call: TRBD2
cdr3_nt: TGTGCCAGCAGGATCCTAGCGGGGGCCATTAAGAATGAGCAGTTCTTC
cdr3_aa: CASRILAGAIKNEQFF

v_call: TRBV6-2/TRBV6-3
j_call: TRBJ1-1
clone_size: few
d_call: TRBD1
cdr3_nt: TGTGCCAGCAGTTTATGGACAGGAGTGAACACTGAAGCTTTCTTT
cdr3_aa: CASSLWTGVNTEAFF

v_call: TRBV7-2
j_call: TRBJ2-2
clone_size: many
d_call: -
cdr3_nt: TGTGCCAGCAGCTTAGGGGGGAGGTCCGGGGAGCTGTTTTTT
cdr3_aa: CASSLGGRSGELFF

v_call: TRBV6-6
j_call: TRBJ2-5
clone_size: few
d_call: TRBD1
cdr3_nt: TGTGCCAGCCGTATTAACAGGGGAGAAGAGACCCAGTACTTC
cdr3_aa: CASRINRGEETQYF

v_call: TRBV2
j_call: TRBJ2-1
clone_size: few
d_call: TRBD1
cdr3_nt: TGTGCCAGCCACAGGGGGCTAGTGGTTGAGCAGTTCTTC
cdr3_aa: CASHRGLVVEQFF

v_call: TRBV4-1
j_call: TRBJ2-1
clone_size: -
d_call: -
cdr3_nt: TGCGCCAGCAGCCGAGGGGGACGACTAAGCGGAATTTACAATGAGCAGTTCTTC
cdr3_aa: CASSRGGRLSGIYNEQFF

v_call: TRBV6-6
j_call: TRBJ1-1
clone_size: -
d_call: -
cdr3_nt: TGTGCCAGCAGTTACGGATTCCTTTCCGGGGAGGTGAACACTGAAGCTTTCTTT
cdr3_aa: CASSYGFLSGEVNTEAFF

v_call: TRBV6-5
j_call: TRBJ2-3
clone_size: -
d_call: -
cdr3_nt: TGTGCCAGCAGCGCTCCTTTTTCGGGGGATACGCAGTATTTT
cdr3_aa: CASSAPFSGDTQYF

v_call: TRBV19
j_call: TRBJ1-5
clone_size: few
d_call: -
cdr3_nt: TGTGCCAGTAGTATTCCACAGGGAGAGATTCGTAATCAGCCCCAGCATTTT
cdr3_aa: CASSIPQGEIRNQPQHF

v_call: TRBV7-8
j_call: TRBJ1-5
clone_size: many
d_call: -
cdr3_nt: TGTGCCAGCAGCCCCGGGGAGGGCTCTTATAGCAATCAGCCCCAGCATTTT
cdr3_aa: CASSPGEGSYSNQPQHF

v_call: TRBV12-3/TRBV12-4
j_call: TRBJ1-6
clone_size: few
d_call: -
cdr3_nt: TGTGCCAGCAGTGCTCCGGGACTTAACTCACCCCTCCACTTT
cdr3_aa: CASSAPGLNSPLHF

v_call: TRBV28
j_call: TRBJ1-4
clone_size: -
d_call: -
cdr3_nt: TGTGCCAGCAGAGTTTTGACGGGAGGGATAAATGAAAAACTGTTTTTT
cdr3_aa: CASRVLTGGINEKLFF

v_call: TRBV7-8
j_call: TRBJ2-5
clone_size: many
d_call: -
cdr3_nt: TGTGCCAGCAGCTTCAGGGGGGTCCAAGAGACCCAGTACTTC
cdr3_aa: CASSFRGVQETQYF

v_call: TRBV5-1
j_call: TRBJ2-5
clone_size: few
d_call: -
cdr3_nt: TGCGCCAGCAGCCGGGAACAAGAGACCCAGTACTTC
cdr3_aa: CASSREQETQYF

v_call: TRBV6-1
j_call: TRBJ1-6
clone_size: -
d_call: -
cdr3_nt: TGTGCCAGCAGTGAACCAGTTGGGGACCGGGAATACGTCACCCTCCACTTT
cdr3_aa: CASSEPVGDREYVTLHF

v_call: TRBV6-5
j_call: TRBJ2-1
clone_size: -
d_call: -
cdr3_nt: TGTGCCAGCAGCATAGACAAGGCGCGATACAATGAGCAGTTCTTC
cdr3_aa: CASSIDKARYNEQFF

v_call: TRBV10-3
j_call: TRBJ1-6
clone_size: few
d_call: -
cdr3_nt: TGTGCCATCAGTGAGAACCCGGGACATCCGAATTCACCCCTCCACTTT
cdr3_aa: CAISENPGHPNSPLHF

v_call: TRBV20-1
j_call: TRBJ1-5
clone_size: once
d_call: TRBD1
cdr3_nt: TGCAGTGCTAGGCTGACAGGGGGCGGCAGCAATCAGCCCCAGCATTTT
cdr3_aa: CSARLTGGGSNQPQHF

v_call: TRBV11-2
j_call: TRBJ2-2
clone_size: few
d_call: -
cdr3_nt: TGTGCCACCCGCTCGAGTACCGGGGAGCTGTTTTTT
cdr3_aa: CATRSSTGELFF

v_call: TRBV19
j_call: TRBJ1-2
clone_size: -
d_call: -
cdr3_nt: TGTGCCAGTAGTAATCGGGGGAATAATGGCTACACCTTC
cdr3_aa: CASSNRGNNGYTF

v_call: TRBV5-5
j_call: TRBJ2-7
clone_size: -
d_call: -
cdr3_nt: TGTGCCAGCAGCCCCGCGACTCTCGAGCAGTACTTC
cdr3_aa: CASSPATLEQYF

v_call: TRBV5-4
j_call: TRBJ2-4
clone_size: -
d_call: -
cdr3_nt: TGTGCCAGCAGCCCGGACCTAGGCATTCAGTACTTC
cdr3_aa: CASSPDLGIQYF

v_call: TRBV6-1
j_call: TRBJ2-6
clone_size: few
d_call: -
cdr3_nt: TGTGCCAGCAGTGAGTGGTCTACAGGGTTTGGGGCCAACGTCCTGACTTTC
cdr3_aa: CASSEWSTGFGANVLTF

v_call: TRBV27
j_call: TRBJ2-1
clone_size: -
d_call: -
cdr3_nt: TGTGCCAGCAGTTCCCCGGGGGATGAGCAGTTCTTC
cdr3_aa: CASSSPGDEQFF

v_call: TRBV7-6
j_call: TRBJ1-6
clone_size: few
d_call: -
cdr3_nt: TGTGCCAGCAGCTTCGGAGGGTGGGGTGATCGTAATTCACCCCTCCACTTT
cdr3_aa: CASSFGGWGDRNSPLHF

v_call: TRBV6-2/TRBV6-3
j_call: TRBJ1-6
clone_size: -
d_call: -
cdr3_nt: TGTGCCAGCAGACCCGGGACCGATAGCTCCTATAATTCACCCCTCCACTTT
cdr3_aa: CASRPGTDSSYNSPLHF

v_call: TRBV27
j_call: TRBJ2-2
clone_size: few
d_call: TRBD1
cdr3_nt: TGTGCCAGCGGATTGGAAGGACAGGGGCCTCACAGGGAGCTGTTTTTT
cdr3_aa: CASGLEGQGPHRELFF

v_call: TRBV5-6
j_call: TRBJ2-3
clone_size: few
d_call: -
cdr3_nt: TGTGCCAGCAGCACCCGGACCTTGGGAGCCATGGATACGCAGTATTTT
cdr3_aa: CASSTRTLGAMDTQYF

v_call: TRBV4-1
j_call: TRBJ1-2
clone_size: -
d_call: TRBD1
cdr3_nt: TGTGCCAGCAGCGCTCTACAGGGGAAGGGGGATGGCTACACCTTC
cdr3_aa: CASSALQGKGDGYTF

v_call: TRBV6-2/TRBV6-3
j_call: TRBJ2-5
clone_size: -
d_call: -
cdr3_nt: TGTGCCAACAGTTACTTCGCCAACCAAGAGACCCAGTACTTC
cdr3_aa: CANSYFANQETQYF

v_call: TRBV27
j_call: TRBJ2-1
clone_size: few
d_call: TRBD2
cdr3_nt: TGTGCCAGCAGTTTTAGCGGGGCCTACTACAATGAGCAGTTCTTC
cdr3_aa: CASSFSGAYYNEQFF

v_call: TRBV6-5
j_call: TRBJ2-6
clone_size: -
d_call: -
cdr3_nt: TGTGCCAGCACCTATGGGTCGGGCGTCCTGACTTTC
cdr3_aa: CASTYGSGVLTF

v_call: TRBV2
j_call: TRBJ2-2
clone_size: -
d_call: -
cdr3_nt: TGTGCCAGCGGAGACTCGAACACCGGGGAGCTGTTTTTT
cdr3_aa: CASGDSNTGELFF

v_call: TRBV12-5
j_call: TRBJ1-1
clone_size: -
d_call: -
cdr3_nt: TGTGCTAGTGGTTTATTACCCACTGAAGCTTTCTTT
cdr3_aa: CASGLLPTEAFF

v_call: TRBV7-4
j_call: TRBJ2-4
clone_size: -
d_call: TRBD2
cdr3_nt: TGTGCCAGCAGCTTAGCAACTAGCGGGGTGAAGATTCAGTACTTC
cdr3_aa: CASSLATSGVKIQYF

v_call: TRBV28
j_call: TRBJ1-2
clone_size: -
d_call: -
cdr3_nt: TGTGTCAGCACCGACCCCGGGACTGGGAAATTTTGCTACACCTTC
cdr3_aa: CVSTDPGTGKFCYTF

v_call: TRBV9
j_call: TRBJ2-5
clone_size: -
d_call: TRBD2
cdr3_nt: TGTGCCAGCAGCCCCGGGGATAGCGGGGGGGGCCGCCAGTACTTC
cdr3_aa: CASSPGDSGGGRQYF

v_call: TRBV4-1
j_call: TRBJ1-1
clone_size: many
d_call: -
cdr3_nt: TGTGCCAGCAGCCAAGGGAACACTGAAGCTTTCTTT
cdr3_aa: CASSQGNTEAFF

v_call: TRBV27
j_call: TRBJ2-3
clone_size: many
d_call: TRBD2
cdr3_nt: TGTGCCAGCAGCTTATCTAGCGGGGGCACAGATACGCAGTATTTT
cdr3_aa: CASSLSSGGTDTQYF